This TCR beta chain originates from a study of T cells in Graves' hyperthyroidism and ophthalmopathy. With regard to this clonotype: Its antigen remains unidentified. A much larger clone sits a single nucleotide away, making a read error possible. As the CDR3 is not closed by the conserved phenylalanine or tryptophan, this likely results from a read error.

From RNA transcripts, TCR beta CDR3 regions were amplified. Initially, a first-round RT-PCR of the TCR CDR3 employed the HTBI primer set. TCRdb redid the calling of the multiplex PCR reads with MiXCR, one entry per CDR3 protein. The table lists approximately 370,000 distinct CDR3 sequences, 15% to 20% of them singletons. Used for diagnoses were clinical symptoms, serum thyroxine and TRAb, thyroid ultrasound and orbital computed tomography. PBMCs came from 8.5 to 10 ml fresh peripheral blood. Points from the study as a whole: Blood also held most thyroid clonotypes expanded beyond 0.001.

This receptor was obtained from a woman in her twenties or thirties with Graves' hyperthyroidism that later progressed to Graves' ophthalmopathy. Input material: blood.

The CDR3 coding sequence is TGTGCCAGCAGTTCCGGGACTAGCTCCTCCAACGAGCAGTACTCC. Its protein is CASSSGTSSSNEQYS. The chain carries TRBV28 and TRBJ2-7; 9 bases line up with TRBD2. Germline V gene sequence: CDR1 MDHEN, CDR2 SYDVKM. There are 15 residues in the CDR3.